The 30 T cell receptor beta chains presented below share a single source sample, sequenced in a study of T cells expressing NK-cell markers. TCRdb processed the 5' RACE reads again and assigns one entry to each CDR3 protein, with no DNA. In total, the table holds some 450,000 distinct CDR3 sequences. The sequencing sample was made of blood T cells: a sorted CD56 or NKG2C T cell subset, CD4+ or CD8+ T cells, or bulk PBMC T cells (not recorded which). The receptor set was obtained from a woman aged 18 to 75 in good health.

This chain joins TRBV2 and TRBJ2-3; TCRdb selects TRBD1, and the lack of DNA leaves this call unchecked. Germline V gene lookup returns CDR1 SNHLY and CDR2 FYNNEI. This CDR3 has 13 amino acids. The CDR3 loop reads CASMGEITDTQYF.

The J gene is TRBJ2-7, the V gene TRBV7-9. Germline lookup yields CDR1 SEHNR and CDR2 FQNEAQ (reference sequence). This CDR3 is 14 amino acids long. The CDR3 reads CASSTRQSSYEQYF.

The CDR3 region is CASSPRATSLQETQYF. The chain is built from TRBV18 and TRBJ2-5; the TCRdb call, TRBD2, lacks DNA for checking. This CDR3 comprises 16 residues. Germline lookup yields CDR1 KGHSH and CDR2 LQKENI.

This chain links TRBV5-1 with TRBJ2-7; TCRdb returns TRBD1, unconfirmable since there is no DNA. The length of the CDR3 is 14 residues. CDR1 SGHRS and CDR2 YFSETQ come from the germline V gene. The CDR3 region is CASSLAAGGYEQYF. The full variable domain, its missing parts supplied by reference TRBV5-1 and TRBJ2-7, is KAGVTQTPRYLIKTRGQQVTLSCSPISGHRSVSWYQQTPGQGLQFLFEYFSETQRNKGNFPGRFSGRQFSNSRSEMNVSTLELGDSALYLCASSLAAGGYEQYFGPGTRLTVT.

The CDR3 region is CASRVGGSEQYF. The chain recombines TRBV5-6 with TRBJ2-7. Germline assignment: CDR1 SGHDT and CDR2 YYEEEE. The CDR3 covers 12 residues.

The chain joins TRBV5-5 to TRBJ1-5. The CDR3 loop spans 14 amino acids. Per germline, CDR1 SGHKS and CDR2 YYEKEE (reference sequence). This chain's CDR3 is CASSRTGLNQPQHF.

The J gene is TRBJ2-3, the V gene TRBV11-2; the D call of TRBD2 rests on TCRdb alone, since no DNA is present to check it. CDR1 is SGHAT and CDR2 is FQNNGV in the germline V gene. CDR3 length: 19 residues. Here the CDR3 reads CASSSLRRLAGGPGDTQYF.

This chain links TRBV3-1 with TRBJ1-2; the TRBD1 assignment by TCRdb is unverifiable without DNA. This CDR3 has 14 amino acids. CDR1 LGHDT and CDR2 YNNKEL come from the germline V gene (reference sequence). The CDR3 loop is CASSQGGQFYGYTF. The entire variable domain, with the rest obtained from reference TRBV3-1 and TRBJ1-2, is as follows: DTAVSQTPKYLVTQMGNDKSIKCEQNLGHDTMYWYKQDSKKFLKIMFSYNNKELIINETVPNRFSPKSPDKAHLNLHINSLELGDSAVYFCASSQGGQFYGYTFGSGTRLTVV.

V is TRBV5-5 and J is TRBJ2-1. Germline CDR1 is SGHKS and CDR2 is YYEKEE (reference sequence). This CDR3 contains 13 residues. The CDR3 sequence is CASSLWDANEQFF.

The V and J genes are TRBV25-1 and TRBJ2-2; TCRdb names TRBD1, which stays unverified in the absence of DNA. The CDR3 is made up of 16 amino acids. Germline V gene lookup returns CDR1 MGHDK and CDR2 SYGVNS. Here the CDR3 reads CASKGGGPSNTGELFF.

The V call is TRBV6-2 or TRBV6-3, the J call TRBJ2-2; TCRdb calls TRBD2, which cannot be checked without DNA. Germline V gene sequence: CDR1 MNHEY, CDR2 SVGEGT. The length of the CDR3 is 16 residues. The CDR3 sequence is CASSPRTPANTGELFF.

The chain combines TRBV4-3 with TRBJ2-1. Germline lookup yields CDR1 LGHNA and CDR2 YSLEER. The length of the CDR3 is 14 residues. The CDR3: CASSHRDYFNEQFF.

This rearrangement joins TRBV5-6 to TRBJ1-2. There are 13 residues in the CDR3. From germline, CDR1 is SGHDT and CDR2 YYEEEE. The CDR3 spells CASSLDERSGYTF.

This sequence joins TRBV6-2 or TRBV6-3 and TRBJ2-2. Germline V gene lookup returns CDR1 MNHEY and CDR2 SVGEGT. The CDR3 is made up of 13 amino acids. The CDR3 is CASSGSNTGELFF.

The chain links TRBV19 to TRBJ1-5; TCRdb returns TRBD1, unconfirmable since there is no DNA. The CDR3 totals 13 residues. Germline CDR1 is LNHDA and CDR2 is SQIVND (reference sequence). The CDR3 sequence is CASSGALDQPQHF.

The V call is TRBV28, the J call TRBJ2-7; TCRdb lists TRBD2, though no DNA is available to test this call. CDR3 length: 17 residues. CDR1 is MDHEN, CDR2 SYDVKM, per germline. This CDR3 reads CASINKPRTSGTYEQYF.

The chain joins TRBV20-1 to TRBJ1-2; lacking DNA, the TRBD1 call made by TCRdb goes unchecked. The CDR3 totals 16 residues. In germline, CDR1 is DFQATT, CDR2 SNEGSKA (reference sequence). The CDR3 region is CSARGAGGQLNYGYTF.

CDR3 sequence reads: CASSYLSGGATDTQYF. This chain links TRBV6-2 or TRBV6-3 with TRBJ2-3; TCRdb calls TRBD2, which cannot be checked without DNA. Looked up from germline, CDR1 is MNHEY and CDR2 is SVGEGT. This CDR3 is 16 amino acids long.

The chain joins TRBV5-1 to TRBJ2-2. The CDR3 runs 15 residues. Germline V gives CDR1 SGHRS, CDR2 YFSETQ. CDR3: CASSLVESNTGELFF.

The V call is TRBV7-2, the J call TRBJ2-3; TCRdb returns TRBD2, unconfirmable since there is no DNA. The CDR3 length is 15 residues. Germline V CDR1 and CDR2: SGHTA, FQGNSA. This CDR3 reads CASSFPPGNTDTQYF.

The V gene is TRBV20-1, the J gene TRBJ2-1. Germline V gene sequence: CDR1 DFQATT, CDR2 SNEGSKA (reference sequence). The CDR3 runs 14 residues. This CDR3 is CSAYSAHSYNEQFF.

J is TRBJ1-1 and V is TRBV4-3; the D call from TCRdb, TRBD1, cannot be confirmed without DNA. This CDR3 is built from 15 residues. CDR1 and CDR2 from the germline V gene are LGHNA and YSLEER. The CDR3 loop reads CASSQGTGMNTEAFF.

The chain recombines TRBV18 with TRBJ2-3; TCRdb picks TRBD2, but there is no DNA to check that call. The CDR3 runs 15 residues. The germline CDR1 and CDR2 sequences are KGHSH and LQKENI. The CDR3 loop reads CASSPREGGTDTQYF.

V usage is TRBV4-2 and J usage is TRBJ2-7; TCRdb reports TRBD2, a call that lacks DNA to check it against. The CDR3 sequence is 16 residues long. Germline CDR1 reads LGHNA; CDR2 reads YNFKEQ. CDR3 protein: CASSPEFGRAGYEQYF.

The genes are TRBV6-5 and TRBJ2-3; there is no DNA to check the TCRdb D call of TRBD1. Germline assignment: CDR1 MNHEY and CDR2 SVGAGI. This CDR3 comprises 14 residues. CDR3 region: CASSYHNREDTQYF.

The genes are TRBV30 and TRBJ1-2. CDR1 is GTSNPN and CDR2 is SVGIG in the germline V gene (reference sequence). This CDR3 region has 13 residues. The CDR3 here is CAWSVAGYYGYTF.

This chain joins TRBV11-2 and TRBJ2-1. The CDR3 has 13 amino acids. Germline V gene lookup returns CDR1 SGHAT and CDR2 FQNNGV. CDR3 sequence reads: CASSPVGDFEQFF.

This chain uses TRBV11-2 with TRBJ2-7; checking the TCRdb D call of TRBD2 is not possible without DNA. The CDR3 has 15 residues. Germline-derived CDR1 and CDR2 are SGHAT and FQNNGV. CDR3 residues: CASSPPGLAIHEQYF.

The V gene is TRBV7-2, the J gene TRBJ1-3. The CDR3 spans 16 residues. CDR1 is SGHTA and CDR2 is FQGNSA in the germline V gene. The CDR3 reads CASSLAGRKSGNTIYF.

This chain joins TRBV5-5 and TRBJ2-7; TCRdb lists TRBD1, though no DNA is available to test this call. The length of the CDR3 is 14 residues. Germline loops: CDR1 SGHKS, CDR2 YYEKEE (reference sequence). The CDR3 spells CASSPLHGTYEQYF.